A selection of T cell receptor beta chains follows, all from one sample in a study of CD8+ T cells in alopecia areata. The protocol was immunoSEQ multiplex PCR, while the TCRdb copy is restricted to in-frame clones and leaves out a portion. The data contain over 150,000 clones, 60% to 70% of them singletons. The sequences come from CD4+ T cells sorted from blood, collected at week 4, from a patient treated with tofacitinib. All receptors derive from a human donor with alopecia areata. The CDR3 runs from the conserved cysteine through the conserved F or W.

V: TRBV29-1
CDR3: CSTRRDRGTDTQYF

V: TRBV10-3
CDR3: CAIRGTQETQYF

V: TRBV5-6
CDR3: CASSQTMGQETQYF

V: TRBV7-9
CDR3: CASSLAVGAAETQYF

V: TRBV6-6
CDR3: CASSQTGFYYEQYF

V: TRBV14
CDR3: CASSQQSNMGEQFF

V: TRBV30
CDR3: CATFAGSRDGGELFF

V: TRBV5-6
CDR3: CASSVGLGNEQFF

V: TRBV29-1
CDR3: CSVEDILAAAYGYTF

V: TRBV6-5
CDR3: CASSYWNGEQYF

V: TRBV18
CDR3: CASSPSGGGYEQYF

V: TRBV5-1
CDR3: CASSPGLAGFAGELFF

V: TRBV19
CDR3: CASSILMTGSTGETQYF

V: TRBV29-1
CDR3: CSAGDGVWGYTF

V: TRBV5-1
CDR3: CASSSQGDYGYTF

V: TRBV7-9
CDR3: CASSLRRSGRGEQYF

V: TRBV7-8
CDR3: CASSLDTEAFF

V: TRBV7-3
CDR3: CASSQGPGQGMAQYF

V: TRBV29-1
CDR3: CSVEDQSTSVGNTIYF

V: TRBV5-1
CDR3: CASSLRGGYGYTF